What follows are 14 T cell receptor beta chains derived from one specimen sequenced in a study of technical replicates of blood from a few donors. Some clones are missing from TCRdb's copy, which holds only in-frame ones; the method was immunoSEQ multiplex PCR. The sample consists of around 80,000 clones, 98% of them appearing once. The sequenced material came from T cells isolated from PBMCs. Receptors were obtained from a human donor in good health.

V is TRBV29-1 and J is TRBJ1-2, with D uncertain. Germline loops: CDR1 SQVTM, CDR2 ANQGSEA. V was trimmed by 3 bases and J by 5 bases, leaving 13 bases between them. The CDR3 spans 13 residues. The CDR3, as DNA: TGCAGCGTTGAGTTGTGGCGAGGGTATGGCTACACCTTC. This sequence encodes CSVELWRGYGYTF.

The chain has TRBV11-3 and TRBJ2-5; D is ambiguous. The CDR3 is 12 amino acids. Between the trimmed V and J ends, which lost 2 bases and 6 bases, there was a span of 7 bases. Per germline, CDR1 SGHNT and CDR2 YENEEA. CDR3 residues: CASSLFPKTQYF. CDR3 nucleotide sequence: TGTGCCAGCAGCTTATTCCCCAAGACCCAGTACTTC.

The chain has TRBV5-4 and TRBJ2-5; 13 nucleotides line up with TRBD2. The CDR3 is made up of 16 amino acids. Germline V gives CDR1 SGHNT, CDR2 YYREEE (reference sequence). Trimming took 0 bases from V and 9 from J; bases not matched to a gene: 8. CDR3 DNA: TGTGCCAGCAGCTTGGGACTAGCGGGAGGCTCTTTGGCCCAGTACTTC. Amino acid sequence: CASSLGLAGGSLAQYF.

The chain recombines TRBV28 with TRBJ2-7, with 7 bases that match TRBD2. The CDR3 contains 14 residues. Germline lookup yields CDR1 MDHEN and CDR2 SYDVKM. Germline trimming cut 2 bases from V and 2 bases from J; bases unmatched to any gene: 3. CDR3 residues: CASSLSAGAYEQYF. CDR3 nucleotides: TGTGCCAGCAGTTTAAGTGCGGGAGCCTACGAGCAGTACTTC.

The chain joins TRBV4-2 to TRBJ1-5; maybe TRBD1 (5 bases). Germline V lookup: CDR1 LGHNA, CDR2 YNFKEQ. CDR3 length: 15 amino acids. V was shortened by 0 bases and J by 4 bases, with 10 bases between the two germline ends. In DNA form, the CDR3 reads TGTGCCAGCAGCCAAGATCAGGGTGTGAATCAGCCCCAGCATTTT. Residues: CASSQDQGVNQPQHF.

The CDR3 bases are TGTGCCAGCAGCGGGACAGAGTTCAATGAGCAGTTCTTC. It translates to CASSGTEFNEQFF. The chain has TRBV9 and TRBJ2-1, with D possibly TRBD1 on 6 matching bases. This CDR3 is built from 13 residues. V lost 3 bases, J lost 6 bases, and 10 bases lay in between. CDR1 and CDR2 from the germline V gene are SGDLS and YYNGEE.

The chain combines TRBV5-1 with TRBJ2-1; D is possibly TRBD2 (7 bases). Germline assignment: CDR1 SGHRS and CDR2 YFSETQ. Between the trimmed V and J ends, which lost 2 bases and 4 bases, there was a span of 10 bases. This CDR3 is built from 14 residues. In DNA, the CDR3 is TGCGCCAGCAGCTTTGCGGGGGCTTACAATGAGCAGTTCTTC. This codes for CASSFAGAYNEQFF.

The chain joins TRBV11-3 to TRBJ1-2; 8 bases are a match to TRBD1. Germline-derived CDR1 and CDR2 are SGHNT and YENEEA. This CDR3 is 16 amino acids long. V lost 0 bases and J lost 2; bases outside the gene matches: 5. CDR3: CASSLEGRQGNYGYTF. The CDR3 nucleotides are TGTGCCAGCAGCTTAGAGGGTCGACAGGGGAACTATGGCTACACCTTC.

This rearrangement joins TRBV5-3 to TRBJ2-2; D not certain. TRBV5-3 is filed as an ORF, its function uncertain. This CDR3 has 12 amino acids. Trimming took off 4 bases at V and 6 bases at J, with 7 bases between the two ends. The CDR3 nucleotides read TGTGCCAGAAGCCTTGGCTCCGGGGAGCTGTTTTTT. Residues: CARSLGSGELFF.

The chain is built from TRBV4-1 and TRBJ2-7; tentatively, D is TRBD1 (6 bases). This CDR3 spans 13 amino acids. Germline-derived CDR1 and CDR2 are MGHRA and YSYEKL. V lost 3 bases, J lost 4 bases, and 10 bases lay in between. For the CDR3, the DNA is TGCGCCAGCAGCCATGAACAGGGTTACGAGCAGTACTTC. Its translation is CASSHEQGYEQYF.

Only one count was recorded for this clone. The genes are TRBV4-2 and TRBJ2-3; TRBD2 agrees at 12 bases. CDR1 is LGHNA and CDR2 is YNFKEQ in the germline V gene. This CDR3 is built from 15 residues. J was trimmed by 5 bases and V by 0 bases; bases with no gene match: 0. CDR3 amino acids: CASSQETSGGDTQYF. CDR3 DNA sequence: TGTGCCAGCAGCCAAGAGACTAGCGGGGGAGATACGCAGTATTTT.

The J gene is TRBJ2-3, the V gene TRBV6-6; 8 nucleotides match TRBD2. Trimming at V came to 4 bases and at J to 3 bases, leaving 6 bases not matched to a gene. The CDR3 consists of 15 residues. In germline, CDR1 is MNHNY, CDR2 SVGAGI (reference sequence). In DNA, the CDR3 is TGTGCCAGCAGTTCAGGGTTAGCGGGGACAGATACGCAGTATTTT. Its protein is CASSSGLAGTDTQYF.

This sequence joins TRBV7-9 and TRBJ2-7; 10 positions agree with TRBD2. The junction had 3 bases not matched to a gene; V was cut back by 3 bases and J by 1 base. Germline-derived CDR1 and CDR2 are SEHNR and FQNEAQ (reference sequence). The CDR3 consists of 15 residues. The chain's CDR3 is CASSFLAGGSYEQYF. The DNA of the CDR3 is TGTGCCAGCAGCTTCTTAGCGGGGGGTTCCTACGAGCAGTACTTC.

The chain employs TRBV7-9 and TRBJ1-1; D is ambiguous. Trimming left V 3 bases short and J 7 bases short, with 9 bases between. The V gene's germline CDR1 is SEHNR and CDR2 FQNEAQ (reference sequence). The CDR3 loop spans 12 amino acids. The chain's CDR3 is CASSLGLNEAFF. In nucleotides, the CDR3 is TGTGCCAGCAGCTTGGGCCTGAATGAAGCTTTCTTT. Looking up the rest from reference TRBV7-9 and TRBJ1-1 gives the full variable domain: DTGVSQNPRHKITKRGQNVTFRCDPISEHNRLYWYRQTLGQGPEFLTYFQNEAQLEKSRLLSDRFSAERPKGSFSTLEIQRTEQGDSAMYLCASSLGLNEAFFGQGTRLTVV.